A single sample is the source of the 8 T cell receptor beta chains below, sequenced in a study of control samples from healthy donors and cancer patients (dated by TCRdb to the early 2020s). The library came from the immunoSEQ multiplex PCR assay. TCRdb took this table from immuneACCESS and kept in-frame rearrangements with V and J called. Such tables lack part of the clones; where checked against another copy, unresolved V genes explain under half of the gap, and the rest is unexplained. This sample has around 170,000 clones in its table, and roughly 90% of those were observed once. About 0.73% of the sample is taken by the ten largest. Sample: blood. These receptors were collected from a woman younger than 45 in good health.

This clone was observed once. The chain recombines TRBV27 with TRBJ2-1; TRBD1 aligns across 9 bases. The germline V gene encodes CDR1 MNHEY and CDR2 SMNVEV (reference sequence). Trimming took 6 bases from V and 2 from J; bases not matched to a gene: 8. This CDR3 region has 16 residues. The CDR3 region has the DNA TGTGCCAGCAGATGGGTCGGACAGGGGACCTACAATGAGCAGTTCTTC. Translated, it gives CASRWVGQGTYNEQFF.

This chain links TRBV11-2 with TRBJ2-3, with D unresolved. The CDR3 covers 14 residues. Trimming cost V 0 bases and J 4 bases, with 8 bases left between them. The V gene's germline CDR1 is SGHAT and CDR2 FQNNGV. The CDR3 here is CASSLDQVPDTQYF. CDR3 nucleotide sequence: TGTGCCAGCAGCTTAGATCAAGTCCCAGATACGCAGTATTTT.

The chain couples TRBV21-1 to TRBJ1-6. TRBV21-1 is termed a pseudogene. The CDR3 contains 14 residues. The CDR3 coding sequence is TGTGCCAGCAGCAAAGAACGGGGGTGTTCACCCCTCCACTTT. Amino acids: CASSKERGCSPLHF.

The chain carries TRBV19 and TRBJ1-5; D perhaps matches TRBD1 (5 bases). Germline CDR1 LNHDA, CDR2 SQIVND (reference sequence). V shed 1 base and J shed 7 bases, with 11 bases lying between them. The CDR3 contains 14 residues. CDR3 sequence reads: CASSIGQQAQPQHF. The CDR3 DNA sequence: TGTGCCAGTAGTATAGGACAGCAAGCGCAGCCCCAGCATTTT.

The chain carries TRBV28 and TRBJ2-7; 7 bases match TRBD2. This CDR3 comprises 12 residues. J lost 3 bases, V lost 5 bases, and 1 base had no gene match. In germline, CDR1 is MDHEN, CDR2 SYDVKM. The CDR3 nucleotides are TGTGCCAGCAGTGGGACTAACTACGAGCAGTACTTC. Translated, it gives CASSGTNYEQYF.

The CDR3 DNA follows: TGTGCCAGCAGCCCACTACAGGGGGCACGTACCGGGGAGCTGTTTTTT. This sequence encodes CASSPLQGARTGELFF. The V and J genes are TRBV5-4 and TRBJ2-2; TRBD1 matches at 9 bases. V lost 4 bases to trimming and J lost 5 bases; unmatched junction nucleotides: 9. CDR3 length: 16 amino acids. CDR1 is SGHNT, CDR2 YYREEE, per germline (reference sequence).

The chain employs TRBV5-1 and TRBJ2-1; D unresolved. CDR3 length equals 11 residues. Germline lookup yields CDR1 SGHRS and CDR2 YFSETQ. Trimming left V 4 bases short and J 9 bases short, with 8 bases between. The DNA for the CDR3 is TGCGCCAGCAGCGGCGATAGTGAGCAGTTCTTC. It yields the protein CASSGDSEQFF. Drawing the rest from reference TRBV5-1 and TRBJ2-1, the complete variable domain is KAGVTQTPRYLIKTRGQQVTLSCSPISGHRSVSWYQQTPGQGLQFLFEYFSETQRNKGNFPGRFSGRQFSNSRSEMNVSTLELGDSALYLCASSGDSEQFFGPGTRLTVL.

As concerns this clone: This specimen includes other DNA sequences encoding the same CDR3. This chain uses TRBV7-9 with TRBJ1-5; D uncertain. Trimming cost V 1 base and J 0 bases, with 7 bases left between them. The V gene's germline CDR1 is SEHNR and CDR2 FQNEAQ (reference sequence). This CDR3 comprises 15 residues. The CDR3 is CASSLGGNSNQPQHF. In DNA form, the CDR3 reads TGTGCCAGCAGCTTAGGCGGAAATAGCAATCAGCCCCAGCATTTT.